The 7 T cell receptor beta chains below come from one sample, sequenced in a study of blood T cell repertoires in COVID-19. The protocol was immunoSEQ multiplex PCR, while the TCRdb copy is restricted to in-frame clones and leaves out a portion. Among about 38,000 clones listed, around 84% were seen once. Sequenced: peripheral blood. These TCRs come from a man in his sixties with COVID-19, enrolled during active disease.

V usage is TRBV19 and J usage is TRBJ2-7, with unresolved D. V gave up 4 bases and J gave up 6 bases, with 7 bases separating them. CDR1 is LNHDA and CDR2 is SQIVND in the germline V gene (reference sequence). This CDR3 spans 11 amino acids. The CDR3, as DNA: TGTGCCAGTAGTACCTTTTCCGAGCAGTACTTC. It is translated as CASSTFSEQYF.

This clone was found once. The V gene is TRBV6-4, the J gene TRBJ1-1; TRBD1 aligns across 7 bases. The CDR3 has 14 residues. Per the germline V gene, CDR1 is MRHNA and CDR2 is SNTAGT. Losses at the gene ends were 6 bases for V and 0 bases for J; bases not matched to a gene: 4. CDR3 protein: CASSKDRLNTEAFF. As DNA, the CDR3 is TGTGCCAGCAGCAAGGACAGGTTGAACACTGAAGCTTTCTTT.

The genes are TRBV3-1 (or the pseudogene TRBV3-2) and TRBJ1-1; TRBD1 matches at 7 bases. V lost 6 bases, J lost 1 base, and 2 bases stayed unmatched. This CDR3 spans 13 amino acids. Germline V gene lookup returns CDR1 LGHDT and CDR2 YNNKEL (reference sequence). DNA of the CDR3: TGTGCCAGCAGTTGGACAGGGAACACTGAAGCTTTCTTT. Translation gives CASSWTGNTEAFF.

This chain connects TRBV5-1 to TRBJ2-7, with TRBD1 matching over 8 bases. The V gene's germline CDR1 is SGHRS and CDR2 YFSETQ. The V segment lost 4 bases and the J segment 7 bases; nucleotides outside the gene matches: 10. This CDR3 has 14 amino acids. CDR3 in amino acids: CASSRGQVEGEQYF. For the CDR3, the DNA is TGCGCCAGCAGCAGGGGACAGGTGGAGGGGGAGCAGTACTTC.

This chain links TRBV15 with TRBJ1-4; 7 nucleotides align to TRBD1. The CDR3 runs to 18 residues. The trim removed 3 bases at V and 0 bases at J, leaving 10 bases unmatched. Germline assignment: CDR1 LNHNV and CDR2 YYDKDF (reference sequence). CDR3 sequence reads: CATSSSLGQGATNEKLFF. DNA of the CDR3: TGTGCCACCAGCAGCTCTCTGGGGCAGGGGGCAACTAATGAAAAACTGTTTTTT.

The genes are TRBV7-3 and TRBJ1-6; no clear D. In germline, CDR1 is SGHTA, CDR2 FQGTGA. CDR3 length: 14 amino acids. Between the trimmed V and J ends, which lost 2 bases and 11 bases, there was a span of 13 bases. The CDR3 protein is CASSLAGLGTPLHF. The CDR3 region has the DNA TGTGCCAGCAGCTTAGCGGGTCTGGGAACACCCCTCCACTTT.

The chain joins TRBV7-2 to TRBJ1-6; 8 bases match TRBD1. The V segment lost 10 bases and the J segment 10 bases; nucleotides outside the gene matches: 9. The CDR3 is made up of 13 amino acids. CDR1 and CDR2 from the germline V gene are SGHTA and FQGNSA. CDR3 coding DNA: TGTGCCACTTCTGGACAGGGAAAGTCACCCCTCCACTTT. Translation: CATSGQGKSPLHF.